A selection of T cell receptor beta chains follows, all from one sample in a study of blood T cell repertoires in COVID-19. Libraries were prepared by immunoSEQ multiplex PCR; TCRdb keeps only in-frame clonotypes and omits some of them. The data contain around 300,000 clones, approximately 88% of them singletons. Sequenced sample: peripheral blood. These receptor sequences come from a woman in her forties or fifties with active or convalescent COVID-19. Both conserved end residues are part of each CDR3. The D gene is left open where the match is weak. Only part of the rows carry a size: once, few, many, or a class if the clone is expanded.

v_gene	j_gene	d_gene	abundance	CDR3aa	CDR3nt
TRBV10-3	TRBJ1-2	TRBD1	NA	CAISDRDRGIWGYTF	TGTGCCATCAGTGACCGGGACAGGGGTATCTGGGGCTACACCTTC
TRBV30	TRBJ2-1	TRBD2	NA	CAWTGTSGATYNEQFF	TGTGCCTGGACCGGGACTAGCGGGGCTACCTACAATGAGCAGTTCTTC
TRBV7-2	TRBJ2-1	TRBD1	NA	CASSLNTRDRDNEQFF	TGTGCCAGCAGCTTAAACACCCGGGACAGAGACAATGAGCAGTTCTTC
TRBV2	TRBJ2-5	NA	NA	CASSERVAETQYF	TGTGCCAGCAGTGAGAGGGTAGCGGAGACCCAGTACTTC
TRBV5-4	TRBJ2-3	TRBD1	NA	CASSSRKGTGVTDTQYF	TGTGCCAGCAGCTCGAGAAAAGGGACAGGGGTTACAGATACGCAGTATTTT
TRBV10-3	TRBJ2-3	TRBD2	NA	CATSSPTSGSADTQYF	TGTGCCACAAGCTCACCGACTAGCGGGAGTGCAGATACGCAGTATTTT
TRBV30	TRBJ1-3	NA	NA	CAWSAAFLTEINTIYF	TGTGCCTGGAGCGCGGCCTTTCTAACCGAAATAAACACCATATATTTT
TRBV11-2	TRBJ2-7	NA	NA	CASSGSRYEQYF	TGTGCCAGCAGCGGTTCCAGGTACGAGCAGTACTTC
TRBV29-1	TRBJ1-5	NA	NA	CSVLTGPYQPQHF	TGCAGCGTCCTGACAGGACCATATCAGCCCCAGCATTTT
TRBV7-9	TRBJ2-4	NA	NA	CASSRAGAVGNIQYF	TGTGCCAGCAGCCGTGCGGGGGCGGTGGGAAACATTCAGTACTTC
TRBV7-2	TRBJ2-5	NA	NA	CASSLARGNGETQYF	TGTGCCAGCAGCTTAGCGAGAGGGAACGGGGAGACCCAGTACTTC
TRBV12-5	TRBJ1-2	TRBD1	NA	CASGFWDRVISYTF	TGTGCTAGTGGTTTTTGGGACAGGGTAATCAGCTACACCTTC
TRBV6-2/TRBV6-3	TRBJ1-5	NA	NA	CASSYIRGSNQPQHF	TGTGCCAGCAGTTACATCCGGGGGAGCAATCAGCCCCAGCATTTT
TRBV7-9	TRBJ2-1	TRBD2	NA	CASSTGTSGSSETYNEQFF	TGTGCCAGCAGCACTGGGACTAGCGGGAGTTCCGAAACCTACAATGAGCAGTTCTTC
TRBV3-1/TRBV3-2	TRBJ2-3	NA	NA	CASSARGTDTQYF	TGTGCCAGCAGCGCTCGAGGCACAGATACGCAGTATTTT
TRBV5-1	TRBJ2-2	TRBD1	NA	CASSSGQGTGELFF	TGCGCCAGCAGCTCAGGACAGGGCACCGGGGAGCTGTTTTTT
TRBV11-2	TRBJ2-2	TRBD2	NA	CASSSGLAGPITGELFF	TGTGCCAGCAGCTCCGGACTAGCGGGGCCCATCACCGGGGAGCTGTTTTTT
TRBV27	TRBJ2-7	NA	NA	CASSPEVVGAGEQYF	TGTGCCAGCAGTCCTGAGGTCGTGGGGGCAGGAGAGCAGTACTTC
TRBV19	TRBJ1-1	TRBD1	NA	CAARTGPNMNTEAFF	TGTGCGGCGCGGACAGGACCCAACATGAACACTGAAGCTTTCTTT
TRBV4-1	TRBJ1-2	NA	NA	CASSQDQGYYGYTF	TGCGCCAGCAGCCAAGATCAGGGGTACTATGGCTACACCTTC
TRBV19	TRBJ1-3	TRBD1	NA	CASSTNDRATSGNTIYF	TGTGCCAGTAGTACGAATGACAGGGCGACATCCGGAAACACCATATATTTT
TRBV3-1/TRBV3-2	TRBJ1-1	NA	once	CASSQVARGRTEAFF	TGTGCCAGCAGCCAAGTTGCCAGGGGCCGGACTGAAGCTTTCTTT
TRBV5-4	TRBJ2-5	NA	NA	CASSISGQETQYF	TGTGCCAGCAGCATTAGCGGACAAGAGACCCAGTACTTC
TRBV2	TRBJ1-2	NA	NA	CASSVLDLSSYGYTF	TGTGCCAGCAGTGTTCTGGACTTATCGAGCTATGGCTACACCTTC
TRBV5-1	TRBJ1-6	TRBD1	NA	CASSPGGRGDSPLHF	TGCGCCAGCAGCCCGGGCGGCAGGGGGGATTCACCCCTCCACTTT
TRBV10-1	TRBJ2-7	NA	NA	CASRRVPSLEQYF	TGCGCCAGCAGGAGGGTCCCTAGCCTGGAGCAGTACTTC
TRBV7-9	TRBJ2-3	TRBD2	NA	CASSLARLAGLYPDTQYF	TGTGCCAGCAGCTTAGCCCGGCTAGCGGGATTATACCCGGATACGCAGTATTTT
TRBV15	TRBJ2-5	TRBD2	NA	CATSRPGGWETQYF	TGTGCCACCAGCAGACCCGGGGGGTGGGAGACCCAGTACTTC
TRBV11-2	TRBJ1-1	NA	NA	CASSPTGPEAFF	TGTGCCAGCAGCCCCACAGGACCTGAAGCTTTCTTT
TRBV9	TRBJ2-3	TRBD2	NA	CASRPGTSGDTQYF	TGTGCCAGCAGACCCGGGACTAGCGGAGATACGCAGTATTTT
TRBV18	TRBJ2-7	TRBD2	NA	CASSPSGVAGGHEQYF	TGTGCCAGCTCACCAAGTGGAGTAGCGGGAGGCCACGAGCAGTACTTC
TRBV27	TRBJ1-1	NA	NA	CASSLAGAIEWNTEAFF	TGTGCCAGCAGTTTGGCAGGGGCGATAGAATGGAACACTGAAGCTTTCTTT
TRBV30	TRBJ1-1	NA	NA	CAWSFQTEAFF	TGTGCCTGGAGTTTTCAAACTGAAGCTTTCTTT
TRBV27	TRBJ2-7	NA	once	CASSAFRAYEQYF	TGTGCCAGCAGTGCCTTCAGGGCCTACGAGCAGTACTTC
TRBV7-9	TRBJ2-5	NA	NA	CASSLGGVETQYF	TGTGCCAGCAGCTTAGGAGGAGTAGAGACCCAGTACTTC
TRBV7-2	TRBJ2-2	NA	few	CASSPWDTSTGELFF	TGTGCCAGCAGCCCTTGGGACACCAGTACCGGGGAGCTGTTTTTT
TRBV18	TRBJ1-1	NA	NA	CASSPWGTSNTEAFF	TGTGCCAGCTCACCTTGGGGCACCTCGAACACTGAAGCTTTCTTT
TRBV6-5	TRBJ2-3	TRBD2	NA	CASRPSGSVDTQYF	TGTGCCAGCAGGCCAAGCGGGAGCGTAGATACGCAGTATTTT
TRBV15	TRBJ2-5	NA	NA	CATSRDLRRLAGPQETQYF	TGTGCCACCAGCAGAGATCTAAGAAGGTTGGCGGGCCCTCAAGAGACCCAGTACTTC
TRBV2	TRBJ1-2	NA	NA	CASSQDYGYTF	TGTGCCAGCAGTCAGGACTATGGCTACACCTTC
TRBV15	TRBJ2-7	TRBD2	NA	CATSDLTSGVLGEQYF	TGTGCCACCAGCGACCTCACTAGCGGGGTGTTGGGCGAGCAGTACTTC
TRBV7-3	TRBJ2-1	TRBD1	NA	CASSLGQGINNEQFF	TGTGCCAGCAGCTTAGGACAGGGTATCAACAATGAGCAGTTCTTC
TRBV19	TRBJ2-2	TRBD2	NA	CASSPPIQQRGTGELFF	TGTGCCAGTAGTCCCCCAATTCAGCAGCGGGGCACCGGGGAGCTGTTTTTT
TRBV25-1	TRBJ2-7	NA	NA	CASSATPPYEQYF	TGTGCCAGCAGTGCTACCCCGCCCTACGAGCAGTACTTC
TRBV7-9	TRBJ1-2	NA	NA	CASSLSSYGYTF	TGTGCCAGCAGCTTATCCAGTTACGGCTACACCTTC
TRBV7-3	TRBJ1-2	NA	NA	CASSLTSLGHPSGDYGYTF	TGTGCCAGCAGCTTAACGTCCCTGGGACACCCGAGTGGGGACTATGGCTACACCTTC
TRBV19	TRBJ2-1	NA	NA	CASSLGVNNEQFF	TGTGCCAGTAGTCTGGGAGTTAACAATGAGCAGTTCTTC
TRBV9	TRBJ1-2	TRBD1	NA	CASSPGDRLYGYTF	TGTGCCAGCAGCCCTGGGGACAGACTCTATGGCTACACCTTC
TRBV20-1	TRBJ1-2	NA	NA	CSASVPQGYTF	TGCAGTGCTAGCGTCCCACAGGGCTACACCTTC
TRBV4-1	TRBJ1-2	NA	NA	CASSQSDGGRYGYTF	TGCGCCAGCAGCCAATCCGACGGCGGGAGGTATGGCTACACCTTC
TRBV18	TRBJ1-2	NA	NA	CASSPEGDGGYTF	TGTGCCAGCTCACCAGAGGGGGATGGTGGCTACACCTTC
TRBV28	TRBJ1-1	TRBD1	NA	CASGQEVDNTEAFF	TGTGCCAGCGGACAGGAGGTCGATAACACTGAAGCTTTCTTT
TRBV5-1	TRBJ2-2	TRBD2	NA	CASSRNRGGAKTGELFF	TGCGCCAGCAGCCGAAATCGGGGGGGCGCAAAGACCGGGGAGCTGTTTTTT
TRBV7-9	TRBJ1-1	NA	NA	CASSLEGATEAFF	TGTGCCAGCAGCTTAGAAGGGGCCACTGAAGCTTTCTTT
TRBV4-1	TRBJ2-7	TRBD1	NA	CASSQGGTGSPYEQYF	TGCGCCAGCAGCCAAGGAGGGACAGGGAGTCCCTACGAGCAGTACTTC